One TCR beta chain is described in this entry. This record comes from a study of shared clonotypes between healthy human individuals. The table came from immunoSEQ multiplex PCR; TCRdb's copy has only in-frame clones and leaves some out. There are about 1 million clones in the sample; 65% to 80% occur only once, and approximately 1.3% lies in the top ten. Germline V gene data show CDR1 as MGHRA and CDR2 as YSYEKL. This CDR3 contains 16 residues. The trim removed 4 bases at V and 3 bases at J, leaving 5 bases unmatched. The chain is built from TRBV4-1 and TRBJ2-3, with TRBD2 matching 12 bases. This sequence was found in a man younger than 35 in good health. Source material: memory CD4+ T cells sorted from blood. Subset meaning: CD45RA-negative fraction. This CDR3 is CASSPMTSGRTDTQYF. The CDR3, as DNA: TGCGCCAGCAGCCCCATGACTAGCGGGAGAACAGATACGCAGTATTTT.